One and the same sample provided the 18 T cell receptor beta chains below, sequenced in a study of shared clonotypes between healthy human individuals. Assay: immunoSEQ multiplex PCR; the TCRdb copy retains only in-frame clones and omits some. The sample consists of about 510,000 clones, about three quarters of them appearing once. Sequencing input: PBMCs. These receptors were collected from a woman in her forties in good health. Some clones in this sample may be carry-over from other donors' samples.

This clone appeared a few times. This rearrangement joins TRBV30 to TRBJ1-3; D ambiguous. The CDR3 covers 13 residues. The V end was cut by 0 bases, the J end by 1 base, with 4 bases between. Per germline, CDR1 GTSNPN and CDR2 SVGIG (reference sequence). DNA for the CDR3: TGTGCCTGGAGTGTAAAATCTGGAAACACCATATATTTT. Translation gives CAWSVKSGNTIYF. Full variable domain (remainder filled in from reference TRBV30 and TRBJ1-3): SQTIHQWPATLVQPVGSPLSLECTVEGTSNPNLYWYRQAAGRGLQLLFYSVGIGQISSEVPQNLSASRPQDRQFILSSKKLLLSDSGFYLCAWSVKSGNTIYFGEGSWLTVV.

The chain has TRBV9 and TRBJ2-7; TRBD2 matches 8 bases. The CDR3 length is 15 residues. V dropped 0 bases and J dropped 2; count of bases not matched to a gene: 4. Germline CDR1 SGDLS, CDR2 YYNGEE. The CDR3 sequence: CASSVDPGGPYEQYF. CDR3 nucleotides: TGTGCCAGCAGCGTAGATCCGGGAGGGCCCTACGAGCAGTACTTC. The full variable domain, in which reference TRBV9 and TRBJ2-7 provide the parts outside the CDR3, is DSGVTQTPKHLITATGQRVTLRCSPRSGDLSVYWYQQSLDQGLQFLIQYYNGEERAKGNILERFSAQQFPDLHSELNLSSLELGDSALYFCASSVDPGGPYEQYFGPGTRLTVT.

The chain employs TRBV7-2 and TRBJ2-1; 12 bases fit TRBD2. The CDR3 consists of 15 residues. V shed 6 bases and J 5 bases; nucleotides not matched to a gene: 5. Germline values: CDR1 SGHTA, CDR2 FQGNSA. CDR3 coding DNA: TGTGCCAGCAGTCTAGCGGGAGGGCCTCACAATGAGCAGTTCTTC. Translated, it gives CASSLAGGPHNEQFF.

The chain links TRBV28 to TRBJ1-3, with 9 bases fitting TRBD1. CDR3 length: 15 residues. The junction had 5 bases not matched to a gene; V was cut back by 6 bases and J by 2 bases. Germline V gene data show CDR1 as MDHEN and CDR2 as SYDVKM. CDR3 residues: CASREQGATGNTIYF. The CDR3 nucleotides are TGTGCCAGCAGAGAACAGGGGGCGACTGGAAACACCATATATTTT.

The chain uses TRBV7-2 and TRBJ2-4; 7 bases are shared with TRBD2. The V and J ends lost 3 bases and 5 bases, in that order; junction bases with no gene match: 7. Germline CDR1 and CDR2: SGHTA and FQGNSA. CDR3 length: 15 amino acids. The CDR3 DNA is TGTGCCAGCAGCTTGGGAGCGGGATTCCAAAACATTCAGTACTTC. This gives the protein CASSLGAGFQNIQYF.

V usage is TRBV9 and J usage is TRBJ1-2; TRBD1 matches at 8 bases. CDR1 is SGDLS, CDR2 YYNGEE, per germline. The junction had 10 bases not matched to a gene; V was cut back by 0 bases and J by 6 bases. This CDR3 contains 16 residues. The CDR3 nucleotides are TGTGCCAGCAGCGTAGAGGGGACAGGCGCTTGGGATGGCTACACCTTC. It encodes CASSVEGTGAWDGYTF.

V is TRBV9 and J is TRBJ2-7; tentatively, D is TRBD1 or TRBD2 (5 bases each). V was trimmed by 0 bases and J by 0 bases, leaving 10 bases between them. Germline CDR1 and CDR2: SGDLS and YYNGEE. The CDR3 runs 15 residues. This CDR3 reads CASSVGGTHSYEQYF. The CDR3 nucleotides are TGTGCCAGCAGCGTAGGAGGGACCCACTCCTACGAGCAGTACTTC. The full variable domain, in which reference TRBV9 and TRBJ2-7 provide the parts outside the CDR3, is DSGVTQTPKHLITATGQRVTLRCSPRSGDLSVYWYQQSLDQGLQFLIQYYNGEERAKGNILERFSAQQFPDLHSELNLSSLELGDSALYFCASSVGGTHSYEQYFGPGTRLTVT.

The chain carries TRBV2 and TRBJ2-7; 10 nucleotides agree with TRBD2. The CDR3 contains 15 residues. Germline V gene data show CDR1 as SNHLY and CDR2 as FYNNEI. Trimming took 6 bases from V and 0 from J; bases not matched to a gene: 5. CDR3 region: CASRRLAGVSYEQYF. DNA of the CDR3: TGTGCCAGCAGGCGACTAGCGGGCGTCTCCTACGAGCAGTACTTC.

The V and J genes are TRBV6-1 and TRBJ2-7; 10 bases agree with TRBD1. The CDR3 extends over 15 amino acids. V lost 1 base to trimming and J lost 3 bases; unmatched junction nucleotides: 3. Germline CDR1 reads MNHNS; CDR2 reads SASEGT. The CDR3 DNA is TGTGCCAGCAGTGAAGGACAGGGGGCCTTCTACGAGCAGTACTTC. Protein sequence: CASSEGQGAFYEQYF.

The chain is built from TRBV5-1 and TRBJ2-3, with D perhaps matching TRBD2 (6 bases). CDR1 is SGHRS and CDR2 is YFSETQ in the germline V gene. With 5 bases removed from V and 0 bases from J, the gap between germline ends came to 19 bases. There are 17 residues in the CDR3. As DNA, the CDR3 is TGCGCCAGCAGACCAAACCGCGGGGTGGCTAGCACAGATACGCAGTATTTT. Its protein is CASRPNRGVASTDTQYF.

J is TRBJ2-1 and V is TRBV11-3; TRBD2 matches 13 bases. V lost 0 bases, J lost 10 bases, and 6 bases stayed unmatched. Per germline, CDR1 SGHNT and CDR2 YENEEA. The CDR3 has 16 amino acids. The CDR3 sequence is CASSLDHRTSGREQFF. CDR3 nucleotide sequence: TGTGCCAGCAGCTTAGATCATCGGACTAGCGGGAGAGAGCAGTTCTTC.

The gene calls are TRBV7-9 and TRBJ2-7; a possible D gene is TRBD1 (6 bases). CDR3 size: 14 residues. V was clipped by 5 bases and J by 5 bases, with 16 bases between them. The germline V gene encodes CDR1 SEHNR and CDR2 FQNEAQ (reference sequence). As DNA, the CDR3 is TGTGCCAGCAGCCTACAGGGTTTTGGAGACGAGCAGTACTTC. This gives the protein CASSLQGFGDEQYF.

The V and J genes are TRBV28 and TRBJ2-3, with D perhaps given as TRBD1 or TRBD2 (5 bases each). V gave up 5 bases and J gave up 4 bases, with 19 bases separating them. Germline V gene sequence: CDR1 MDHEN, CDR2 SYDVKM. The CDR3 consists of 16 residues. In DNA, the CDR3 is TGTGCCAGCAGTCCCTCGGGGCAGATGAAAGCAGATACGCAGTATTTT. This gives the protein CASSPSGQMKADTQYF.

The J gene is TRBJ2-2, the V gene TRBV30; 7 nucleotides line up with TRBD1. CDR1 is GTSNPN and CDR2 is SVGIG in the germline V gene (reference sequence). The CDR3 runs to 12 residues. The ends lost 0 bases at V and 9 bases at J; junction bases unmatched: 1. CDR3 protein: CAWSVQGRELFF. The CDR3 nucleotides read TGTGCCTGGAGTGTACAGGGGCGGGAGCTGTTTTTT.

The chain recombines TRBV4-1 with TRBJ1-2, with a possible D match to TRBD1 (6 bases). The length of the CDR3 is 14 residues. Trimming left V 8 bases short and J 6 bases short, with 19 bases between. CDR1 and CDR2 (germline): MGHRA, YSYEKL. The CDR3 is CASRRGQGVDGYTF. The CDR3 DNA sequence: TGCGCCAGCCGCCGGGGGCAGGGAGTCGATGGCTACACCTTC.

This clone was counted a single time. Other DNA sequences in this specimen translate into the identical CDR3. V is TRBV29-1 and J is TRBJ2-1; D is possibly TRBD2 (6 bases). This CDR3 spans 12 amino acids. Per germline, CDR1 SQVTM and CDR2 ANQGSEA. V lost 2 bases and J lost 7, with 9 bases in between. The CDR3 reads CSVERAGNEQFF. The CDR3 bases are TGCAGCGTTGAAAGGGCGGGGAATGAGCAGTTCTTC.

CDR3 nucleotide sequence: TGTGCCAGCAGTGAATCTAAGCGAGGTGGCTACACCTTC. This encodes CASSESKRGGYTF. The rearrangement joins TRBV2 to TRBJ1-2, with no clear D. CDR1 and CDR2 (germline): SNHLY, FYNNEI. The CDR3 runs to 13 residues. V lost 2 bases and J lost 7, with 11 bases in between.

The CDR3: CSAMGHSNYGYTF. DNA of the CDR3: TGCAGCGCCATGGGCCATTCGAACTATGGCTACACCTTC. The chain carries TRBV29-1 and TRBJ1-2; D gene uncertain. CDR3 size: 13 residues. V was clipped by 7 bases and J by 2 bases, with 14 bases between them. Germline CDR1 is SQVTM and CDR2 is ANQGSEA.